The clone carrying this TCR beta chain was seen many times. Its specificity is unknown. The sample originates from a study of T cells after yellow fever vaccination. General study points: Researchers noted that a small share of clonotypes showed up in both CD4 and CD8 compartments. Abundant contaminating clonotypes from the bulk population could appear in FACS-sorted repertoires. It was a weaker secondary response, yet one that peaked faster, at day 5 versus 15.

V lost 2 bases and J lost 4; bases outside the gene matches: 4. The CDR3 sequence is 15 residues long. Germline loops: CDR1 SEHNR, CDR2 FQNEAQ (reference sequence). 5'RACE template switching added a universal primer site and UMIs to TCR cDNA. TCRdb passed the 5' RACE reads through MiXCR, listing each CDR3 protein once. The sample holds a few hundred thousand distinct CDR3 sequences, 4% to 5.5% seen once. This receptor was taken from a man younger than 30 who received the YFV17D yellow fever vaccine. V gene TRBV7-9 combines with J gene TRBJ2-1, with TRBD2 matching over 8 bases. The starting material was PBMCs, obtained 15 days after the yellow fever booster vaccination. CDR3 protein: CASSLIQRGYNEQFF. The CDR3 coding sequence is TGTGCCAGCAGCTTAATACAGCGGGGGTACAATGAGCAGTTCTTC.